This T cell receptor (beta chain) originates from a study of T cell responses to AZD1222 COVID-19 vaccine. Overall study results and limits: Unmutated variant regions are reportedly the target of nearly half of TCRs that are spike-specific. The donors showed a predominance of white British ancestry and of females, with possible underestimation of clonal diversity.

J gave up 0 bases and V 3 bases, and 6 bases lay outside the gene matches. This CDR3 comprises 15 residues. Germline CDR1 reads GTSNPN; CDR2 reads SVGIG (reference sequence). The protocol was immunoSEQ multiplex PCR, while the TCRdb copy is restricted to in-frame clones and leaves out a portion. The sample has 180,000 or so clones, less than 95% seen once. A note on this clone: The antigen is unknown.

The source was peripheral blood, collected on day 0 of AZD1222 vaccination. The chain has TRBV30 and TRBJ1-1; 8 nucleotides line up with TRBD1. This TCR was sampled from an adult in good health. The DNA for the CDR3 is TGTGCCTGGAGACAGGGGGAAATAATGAACACTGAAGCTTTCTTT. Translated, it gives CAWRQGEIMNTEAFF. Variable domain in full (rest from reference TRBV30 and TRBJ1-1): SQTIHQWPATLVQPVGSPLSLECTVEGTSNPNLYWYRQAAGRGLQLLFYSVGIGQISSEVPQNLSASRPQDRQFILSSKKLLLSDSGFYLCAWRQGEIMNTEAFFGQGTRLTVV.